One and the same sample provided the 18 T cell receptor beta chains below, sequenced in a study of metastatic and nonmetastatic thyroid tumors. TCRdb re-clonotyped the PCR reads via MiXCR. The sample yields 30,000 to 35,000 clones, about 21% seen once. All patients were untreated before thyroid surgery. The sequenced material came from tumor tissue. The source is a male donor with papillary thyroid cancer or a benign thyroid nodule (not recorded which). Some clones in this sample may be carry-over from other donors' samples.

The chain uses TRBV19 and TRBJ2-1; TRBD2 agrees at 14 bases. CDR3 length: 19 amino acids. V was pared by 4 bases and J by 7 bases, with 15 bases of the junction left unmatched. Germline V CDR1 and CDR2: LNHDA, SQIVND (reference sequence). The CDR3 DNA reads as TGTGCCAGTAGTAAACCGGGACTAGCGGGAGCCCGATTCGGGAATGAGCAGTTCTTC. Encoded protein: CASSKPGLAGARFGNEQFF.

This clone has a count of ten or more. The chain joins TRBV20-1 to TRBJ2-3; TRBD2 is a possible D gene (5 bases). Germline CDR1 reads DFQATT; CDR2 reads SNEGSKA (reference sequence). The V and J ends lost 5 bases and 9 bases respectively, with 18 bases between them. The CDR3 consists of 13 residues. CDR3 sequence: CSAGRLRVDTQYF. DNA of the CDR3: TGCAGTGCTGGAAGGCTGAGGGTCGACACGCAGTATTTT.

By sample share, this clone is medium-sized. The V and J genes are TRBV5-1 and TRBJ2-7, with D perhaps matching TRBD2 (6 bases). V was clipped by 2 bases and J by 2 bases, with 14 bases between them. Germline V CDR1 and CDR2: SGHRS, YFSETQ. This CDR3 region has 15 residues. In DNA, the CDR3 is TGCGCCAGCAGCTTAAGCGGAGGGCCAACCTACGAGCAGTACTTC. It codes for CASSLSGGPTYEQYF. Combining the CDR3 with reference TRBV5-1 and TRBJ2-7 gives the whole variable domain KAGVTQTPRYLIKTRGQQVTLSCSPISGHRSVSWYQQTPGQGLQFLFEYFSETQRNKGNFPGRFSGRQFSNSRSEMNVSTLELGDSALYLCASSLSGGPTYEQYFGPGTRLTVT.

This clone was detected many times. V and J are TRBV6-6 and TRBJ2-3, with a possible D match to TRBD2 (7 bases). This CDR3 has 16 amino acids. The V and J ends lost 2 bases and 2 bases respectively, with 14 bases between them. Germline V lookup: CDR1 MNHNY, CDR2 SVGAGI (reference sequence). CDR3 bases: TGTGCCAGCAGTTACCGAGGAGGGGGGGTCACAGATACGCAGTATTTT. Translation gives CASSYRGGGVTDTQYF.

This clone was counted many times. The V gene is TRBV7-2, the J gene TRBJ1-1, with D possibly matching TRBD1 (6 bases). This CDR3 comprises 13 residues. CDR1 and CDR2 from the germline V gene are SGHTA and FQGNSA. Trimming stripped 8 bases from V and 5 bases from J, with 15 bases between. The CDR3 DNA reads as TGTGCCAGCCGTCAGGGGCTGAGTACTGAAGCTTTCTTT. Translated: CASRQGLSTEAFF.

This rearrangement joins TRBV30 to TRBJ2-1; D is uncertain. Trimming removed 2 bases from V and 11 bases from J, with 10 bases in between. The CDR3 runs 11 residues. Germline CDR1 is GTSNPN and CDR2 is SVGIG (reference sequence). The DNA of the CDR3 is TGTGCCTGGAGTATTTGGGCCCAGCAGTTCTTC. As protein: CAWSIWAQQFF.

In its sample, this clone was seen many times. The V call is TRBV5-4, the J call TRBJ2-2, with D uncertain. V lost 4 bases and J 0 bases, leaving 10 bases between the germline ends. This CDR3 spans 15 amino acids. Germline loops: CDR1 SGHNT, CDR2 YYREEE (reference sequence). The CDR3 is CASSADNANTGELFF. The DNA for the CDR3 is TGTGCCAGCAGCGCTGACAACGCGAACACCGGGGAGCTGTTTTTT. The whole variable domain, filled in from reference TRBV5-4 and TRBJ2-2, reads ETGVTQSPTHLIKTRGQQVTLRCSSQSGHNTVSWYQQALGQGPQFIFQYYREEENGRGNFPPRFSGLQFPNYSSELNVNALELDDSALYLCASSADNANTGELFFGEGSRLTVL.

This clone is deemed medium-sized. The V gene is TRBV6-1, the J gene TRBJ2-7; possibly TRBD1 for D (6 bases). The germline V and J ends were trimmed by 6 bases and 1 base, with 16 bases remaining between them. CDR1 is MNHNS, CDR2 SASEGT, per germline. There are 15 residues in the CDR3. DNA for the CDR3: TGTGCCAGCAGCGGACGACAGGTCCTATCCTACGAGCAGTACTTC. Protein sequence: CASSGRQVLSYEQYF.

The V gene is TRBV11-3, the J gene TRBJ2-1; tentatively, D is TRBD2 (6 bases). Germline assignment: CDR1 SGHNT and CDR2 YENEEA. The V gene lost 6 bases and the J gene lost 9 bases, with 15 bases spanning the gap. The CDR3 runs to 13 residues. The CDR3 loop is CASSTTSSAEQFF. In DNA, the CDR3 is TGTGCCAGCAGTACCACTAGCTCCGCTGAGCAGTTCTTC.

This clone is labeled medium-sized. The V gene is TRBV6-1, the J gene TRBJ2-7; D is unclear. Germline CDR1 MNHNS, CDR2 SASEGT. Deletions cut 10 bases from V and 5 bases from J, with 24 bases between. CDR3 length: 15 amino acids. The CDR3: CATKRSGDRLHEQYF. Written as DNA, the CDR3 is TGTGCCACTAAACGATCGGGCGATCGGCTCCACGAGCAGTACTTC.

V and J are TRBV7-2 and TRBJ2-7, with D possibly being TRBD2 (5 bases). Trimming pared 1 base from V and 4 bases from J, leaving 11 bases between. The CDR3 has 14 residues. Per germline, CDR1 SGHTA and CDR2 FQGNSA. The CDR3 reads CASSLDSPGYEQYF. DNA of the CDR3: TGTGCCAGCAGCTTAGACTCGCCGGGGTACGAGCAGTACTTC. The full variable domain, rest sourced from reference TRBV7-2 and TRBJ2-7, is GAGVSQSPSNKVTEKGKDVELRCDPISGHTALYWYRQSLGQGLEFLIYFQGNSAPDKSGLPSDRFSAERTGGSVSTLTIQRTQQEDSAVYLCASSLDSPGYEQYFGPGTRLTVT.

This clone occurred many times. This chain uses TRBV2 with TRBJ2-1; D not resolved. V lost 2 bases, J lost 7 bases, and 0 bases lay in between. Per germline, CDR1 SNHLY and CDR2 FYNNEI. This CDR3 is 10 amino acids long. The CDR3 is CASSENEQFF. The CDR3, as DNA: TGTGCCAGCAGTGAAAATGAGCAGTTCTTC.

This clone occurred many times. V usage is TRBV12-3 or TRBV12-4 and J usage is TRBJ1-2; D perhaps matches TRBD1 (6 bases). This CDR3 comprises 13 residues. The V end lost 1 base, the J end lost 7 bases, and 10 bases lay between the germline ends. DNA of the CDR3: TGTGCCAGCAGTTTAGTAGGGGGTGTTGGCTACACCTTC. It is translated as CASSLVGGVGYTF.

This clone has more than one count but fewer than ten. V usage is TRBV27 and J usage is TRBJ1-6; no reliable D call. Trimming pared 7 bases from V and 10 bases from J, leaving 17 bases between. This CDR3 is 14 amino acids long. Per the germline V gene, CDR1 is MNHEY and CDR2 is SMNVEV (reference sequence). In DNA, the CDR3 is TGTGCCAGCACGTTTGGTAGCAAGACATCACCCCTCCACTTT. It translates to CASTFGSKTSPLHF.

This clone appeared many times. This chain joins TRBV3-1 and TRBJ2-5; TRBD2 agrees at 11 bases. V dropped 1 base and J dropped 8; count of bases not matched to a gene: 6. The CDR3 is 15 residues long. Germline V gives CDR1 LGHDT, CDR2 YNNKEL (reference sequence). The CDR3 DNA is TGTGCCAGCAGCCAAGCCGGGACTAGCGGAGGCACCCAGTACTTC. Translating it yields CASSQAGTSGGTQYF.

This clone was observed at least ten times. The CDR3 region has the DNA TGTGCCGCTCTCGGACAGGGGTGGTCTGAAGCTTTCTTT. This sequence encodes CAALGQGWSEAFF. The chain is built from TRBV6-2 or TRBV6-3 and TRBJ1-1; 9 nucleotides match TRBD1. Per the germline V gene, CDR1 is MNHEY and CDR2 is SVGEGT. V shed 11 bases and J 6 bases; nucleotides not matched to a gene: 10. There are 13 residues in the CDR3.

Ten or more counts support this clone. The CDR3 spells CASSVLAGGGLGANVLTF. As DNA, the CDR3 is TGTGCCAGCAGCGTACTAGCGGGAGGCGGTTTAGGGGCCAACGTCCTGACTTTC. The rearrangement joins TRBV9 to TRBJ2-6; TRBD2 matches 11 bases. The CDR3 length is 18 residues. Germline-derived CDR1 and CDR2 are SGDLS and YYNGEE. The trim removed 1 base at V and 4 bases at J, leaving 7 bases unmatched.

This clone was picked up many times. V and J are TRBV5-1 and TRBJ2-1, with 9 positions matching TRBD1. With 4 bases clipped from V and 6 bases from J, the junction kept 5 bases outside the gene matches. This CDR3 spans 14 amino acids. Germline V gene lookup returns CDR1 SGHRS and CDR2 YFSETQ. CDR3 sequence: CASSGTGNFNEQFF. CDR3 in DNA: TGCGCCAGCAGCGGGACAGGGAACTTCAATGAGCAGTTCTTC.